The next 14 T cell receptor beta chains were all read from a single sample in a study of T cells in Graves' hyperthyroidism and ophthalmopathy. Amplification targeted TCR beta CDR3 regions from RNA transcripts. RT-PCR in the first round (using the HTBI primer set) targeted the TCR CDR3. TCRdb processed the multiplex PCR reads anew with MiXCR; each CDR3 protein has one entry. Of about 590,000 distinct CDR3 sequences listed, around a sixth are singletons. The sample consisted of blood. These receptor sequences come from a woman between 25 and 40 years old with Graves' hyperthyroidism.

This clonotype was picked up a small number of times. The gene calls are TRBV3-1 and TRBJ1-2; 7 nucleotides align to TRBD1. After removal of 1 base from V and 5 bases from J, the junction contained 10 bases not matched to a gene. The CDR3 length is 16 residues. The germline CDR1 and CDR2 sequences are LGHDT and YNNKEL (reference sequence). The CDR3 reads CASSQGSQGGGYGYTF. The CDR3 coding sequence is TGTGCCAGCAGCCAAGGTTCCCAGGGGGGGGGATATGGCTACACCTTC.

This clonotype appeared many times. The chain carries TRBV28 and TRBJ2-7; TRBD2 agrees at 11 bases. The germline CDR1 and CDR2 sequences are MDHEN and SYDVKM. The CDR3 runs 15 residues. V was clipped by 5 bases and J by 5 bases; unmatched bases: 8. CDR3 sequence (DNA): TGTGCCAGCAGTGGGACTAGCGGAACCACCCACGAGCAGTACTTC. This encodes CASSGTSGTTHEQYF.

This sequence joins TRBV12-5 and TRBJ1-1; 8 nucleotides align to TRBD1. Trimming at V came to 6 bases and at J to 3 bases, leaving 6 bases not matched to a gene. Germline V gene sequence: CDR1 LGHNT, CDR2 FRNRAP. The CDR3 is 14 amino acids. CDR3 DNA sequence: TGTGCTAGTGGCCCCAGGGGGCGGGACACTGAAGCTTTCTTT. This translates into CASGPRGRDTEAFF. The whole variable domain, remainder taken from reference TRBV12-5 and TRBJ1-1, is DARVTQTPRHKVTEMGQEVTMRCQPILGHNTVFWYRQTMMQGLELLAYFRNRAPLDDSGMPKDRFSAEMPDATLATLKIQPSEPRDSAVYFCASGPRGRDTEAFFGQGTRLTVV.

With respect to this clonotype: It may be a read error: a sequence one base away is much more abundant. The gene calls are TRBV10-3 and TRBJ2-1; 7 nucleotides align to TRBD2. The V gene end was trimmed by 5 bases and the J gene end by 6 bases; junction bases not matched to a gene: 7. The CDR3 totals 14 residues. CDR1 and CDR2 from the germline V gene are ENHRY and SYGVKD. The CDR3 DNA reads TGTGCCATCAGTCAAGCGGGAATCTGCAATGAGCAGTTCTTC. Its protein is CAISQAGICNEQFF.

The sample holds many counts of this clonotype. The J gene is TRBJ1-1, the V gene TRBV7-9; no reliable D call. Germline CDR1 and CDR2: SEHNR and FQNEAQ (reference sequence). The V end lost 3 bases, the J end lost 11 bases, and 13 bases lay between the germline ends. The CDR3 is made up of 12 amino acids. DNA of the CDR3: TGTGCCAGCAGCTTGGGTGAGGGCACTGCTTTCTTT. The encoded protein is CASSLGEGTAFF.

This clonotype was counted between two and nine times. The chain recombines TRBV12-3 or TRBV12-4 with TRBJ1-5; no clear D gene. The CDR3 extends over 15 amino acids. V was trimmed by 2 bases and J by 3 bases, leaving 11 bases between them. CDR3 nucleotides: TGTGCCAGCAGTTTACGGAGGATTTCCAATCAGCCCCAGCATTTT. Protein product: CASSLRRISNQPQHF.

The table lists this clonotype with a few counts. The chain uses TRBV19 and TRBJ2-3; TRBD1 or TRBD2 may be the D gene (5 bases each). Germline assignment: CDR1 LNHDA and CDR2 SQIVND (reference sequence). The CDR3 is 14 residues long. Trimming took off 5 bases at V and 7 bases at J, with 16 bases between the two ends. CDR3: CASSPRGARYTQYF. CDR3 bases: TGTGCCAGTAGTCCCCGAGGGGCCCGCTATACGCAGTATTTT.

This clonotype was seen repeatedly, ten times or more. CDR3 protein: CASSLGRGKNIQYF. The CDR3 DNA follows: TGCGCCAGCAGCTTGGGACGTGGAAAAAACATTCAGTACTTC. The chain carries TRBV5-1 and TRBJ2-4; D call uncertain. The germline V gene has CDR1 SGHRS and CDR2 YFSETQ. Trimming took off 0 bases at V and 4 bases at J, with 8 bases between the two ends. The CDR3 is made up of 14 amino acids. Full variable domain (outside the CDR3, taken from reference TRBV5-1 and TRBJ2-4): KAGVTQTPRYLIKTRGQQVTLSCSPISGHRSVSWYQQTPGQGLQFLFEYFSETQRNKGNFPGRFSGRQFSNSRSEMNVSTLELGDSALYLCASSLGRGKNIQYFGAGTRLSVL.

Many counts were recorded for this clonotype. The CDR3 DNA follows: TGTGCCAGCAGTTGGGGTAGCGGGGAATACGAGCAGTACTTC. This translates into CASSWGSGEYEQYF. The chain employs TRBV28 and TRBJ2-7; 8 nucleotides align to TRBD2. V lost 4 bases and J lost 4; bases outside the gene matches: 6. The CDR3 covers 14 residues. Germline V gene lookup returns CDR1 MDHEN and CDR2 SYDVKM.

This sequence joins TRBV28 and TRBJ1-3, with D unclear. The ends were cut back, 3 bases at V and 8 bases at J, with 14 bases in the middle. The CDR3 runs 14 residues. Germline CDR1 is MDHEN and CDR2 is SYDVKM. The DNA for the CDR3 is TGTGCCAGCAGTTTTACACCAACGGGAGACACCATATATTTT. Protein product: CASSFTPTGDTIYF.

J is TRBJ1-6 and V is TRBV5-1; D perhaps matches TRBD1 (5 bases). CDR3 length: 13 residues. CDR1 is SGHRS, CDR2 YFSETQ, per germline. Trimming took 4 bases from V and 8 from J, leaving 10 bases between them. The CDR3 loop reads CASSRQYDSPLHF. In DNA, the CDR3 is TGCGCCAGCAGCCGACAGTATGATTCACCCCTCCACTTT.

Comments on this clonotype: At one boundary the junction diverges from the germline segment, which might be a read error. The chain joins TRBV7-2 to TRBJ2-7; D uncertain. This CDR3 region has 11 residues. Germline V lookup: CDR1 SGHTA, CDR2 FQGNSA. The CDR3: CAGSSLYEQYF. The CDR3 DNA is TGTGCCGGCAGCTCCTTATACGAGCAGTACTTC.

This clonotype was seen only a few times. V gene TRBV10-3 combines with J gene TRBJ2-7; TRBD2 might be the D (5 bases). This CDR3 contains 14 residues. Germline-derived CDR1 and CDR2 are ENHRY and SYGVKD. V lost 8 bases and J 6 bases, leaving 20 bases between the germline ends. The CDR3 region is CAIQNRDSGSEQYF. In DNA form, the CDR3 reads TGTGCCATCCAGAACCGGGATTCTGGCAGCGAGCAGTACTTC.

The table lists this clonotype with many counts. The CDR3 sequence: CASSWGDYEQYF. DNA of the CDR3: TGTGCCAGCAGTTGGGGGGATTACGAGCAGTACTTC. The chain has TRBV28 and TRBJ2-7; perhaps TRBD2 as D (6 bases). Looked up from germline, CDR1 is MDHEN and CDR2 is SYDVKM. V lost 4 bases and J lost 4, with 8 bases in between. The CDR3 has 12 residues.